This T cell receptor beta chain appears in the sequencing data of a study of T-cell reconstitution after alpha-beta-depleted transplantation in children. The V gene's germline CDR1 is DFQATT and CDR2 SNEGSKA (reference sequence). V was cut by 5 bases and J by 2 bases, with 16 bases left in between. The CDR3 has 14 residues. Regarding the study as a whole: One year post-transplant, T-cell counts and diversity were largely derived from T cells produced anew. For some patients, TCRbeta diversity was high at day 60 because of recipient T cells and thymic progenitors that survived.

This clonotype has only a few counts. Its antigen is as yet unknown. Construction of the TCRbeta library involved unique molecular identifiers. MiXCR, run by TCRdb on the PCR reads, gives a single entry per CDR3 protein. This repertoire shows more than 200,000 distinct CDR3 sequences, roughly 25% found once; its top ten account for roughly 2.6%. The clonotype was recovered from a girl aged 2-15 years with Fanconi anemia, due to receive a stem cell transplant. The rearrangement uses TRBV20-1 and TRBJ2-7; no clear D. The starting material was PBMCs, obtained before TCRalphabeta/CD19-depleted stem cell transplant. CDR3 sequence: CSAGFDGGAYEQYF. DNA of the CDR3: TGCAGTGCTGGGTTTGACGGCGGTGCCTACGAGCAGTACTTC.